Below are 29 T cell receptor beta chains sequenced from a single sample in a study of CD4 and CD8 cells across lung adenocarcinoma regions. TCRdb recomputed calls from the PCR reads with MiXCR, one row per CDR3 protein. The table has about 8,700 distinct CDR3 sequences, roughly 50% seen once. The sample consisted of CD8+ T cells from the margin of a lung tumor. All receptors derive from a female donor with lung adenocarcinoma. The CD4 and CD8 labels of this study may be unreliable.

This clonotype came up many times. V is TRBV7-2 and J is TRBJ2-1; no clear D. The J call could be wrong; TRBJ2-5 is a better fit for the DNA end. Germline CDR1 is SGHTA and CDR2 is FQGNSA. The length of the CDR3 is 11 residues. DNA of the CDR3: TGTGCCAGCAGCTTAGAGCTGGCCCAGTACTTC. This encodes CASSLELAQYF.

This clonotype was picked up a small number of times. J is TRBJ2-5 and V is TRBV27, with 10 bases identical to TRBD2. The CDR3 spans 15 residues. From germline, CDR1 is MNHEY and CDR2 SMNVEV (reference sequence). V lost 5 bases to trimming and J lost 13 bases; unmatched junction nucleotides: 16. The CDR3 DNA reads as TGTGCCAGCAGTCCCAGGACTAGCGGAGCGGGAACGGGGTACTTC. Residues: CASSPRTSGAGTGYF.

This clonotype came up many times. This rearrangement joins TRBV15 to TRBJ2-1; 10 bases align to TRBD1. Germline CDR1 is LNHNV and CDR2 is YYDKDF (reference sequence). V gave up 3 bases and J gave up 9 bases; unmatched junction bases: 11. CDR3 length equals 16 residues. CDR3 DNA sequence: TGTGCCACCAGCAGGGGAGAGGGACAGGGGAGCGCTGAGCAGTTCTTC. This sequence encodes CATSRGEGQGSAEQFF.

Details on this clonotype: Germline is not matched at one junction end, which may reflect a read error. The chain couples TRBV6-1 to TRBJ2-1; D remains unclear. The germline V gene encodes CDR1 MNHNS and CDR2 SASEGT. This CDR3 is 18 amino acids long. DNA of the CDR3: TGTGCCAGCAGTGAAAACTTTGGGGTAATAGGCTCCTACAATGCGCAGTTTTTC. Its protein is CASSENFGVIGSYNAQFF.

In its sample, this clonotype was seen many times. In DNA, the CDR3 is TGTGCCAGCAGCTTGGGACTCGGGGATACGCAGTATTTT. Translation gives CASSLGLGDTQYF. The genes are TRBV7-2 and TRBJ2-3, with TRBD2 as a possible D gene (6 bases). The CDR3 runs to 13 residues. Germline V lookup: CDR1 SGHTA, CDR2 FQGNSA. The V gene lost 3 bases and the J gene lost 6 bases, with 10 bases spanning the gap. Together with reference TRBV7-2 and TRBJ2-3, the CDR3 gives the full variable domain: GAGVSQSPSNKVTEKGKDVELRCDPISGHTALYWYRQSLGQGLEFLIYFQGNSAPDKSGLPSDRFSAERTGGSVSTLTIQRTQQEDSAVYLCASSLGLGDTQYFGPGTRLTVL.

This clonotype came up many times. V and J are TRBV6-1 and TRBJ1-2; 9 bases line up with TRBD1. The junction had 8 bases not matched to a gene; V was cut back by 1 base and J by 8 bases. The CDR3 covers 15 residues. Looked up from germline, CDR1 is MNHNS and CDR2 is SASEGT. CDR3: CASSEVPGQGGGYTF. The CDR3 region has the DNA TGTGCCAGCAGTGAAGTCCCGGGACAGGGAGGGGGCTACACCTTC.

The gene calls are TRBV27 and TRBJ2-1; the D is unclear. Trimming took 2 bases from V and 10 from J, leaving 18 bases between them. There are 15 residues in the CDR3. Germline V gene sequence: CDR1 MNHEY, CDR2 SMNVEV (reference sequence). For the CDR3, the DNA is TGTGCCAGCAGTTTAAGAGTAACTGAGTTTAGAGAGCAGTTCTTC. Translating it yields CASSLRVTEFREQFF.

By its share, this clonotype is medium-sized. This chain uses TRBV4-1 with TRBJ2-1, with a possible D match to TRBD2 (5 bases). The CDR3 length is 16 residues. V was trimmed by 0 bases and J by 3 bases, leaving 12 bases between them. Germline CDR1 MGHRA, CDR2 YSYEKL. The CDR3 DNA reads TGCGCCAGCAGCCAAGAAGCGGCCAACCTCTACAATGAGCAGTTCTTC. Translation: CASSQEAANLYNEQFF.

The rearrangement uses TRBV7-2 and TRBJ2-5; D unresolved. Near its end, the DNA agrees better with TRBJ2-7, so the J call may be wrong. Germline V gives CDR1 SGHTA, CDR2 FQGNSA. This CDR3 is built from 14 residues. As DNA, the CDR3 is TGTGCCAGCAGCTTAGCGGGAACCCCCTACGAGCAGTACTTC. Its translation is CASSLAGTPYEQYF.

This clonotype ranks as medium-sized. This chain joins TRBV6-5 and TRBJ2-5; 9 nucleotides align to TRBD1. With the DNA end fitting TRBJ2-7 better, the J assignment may be wrong. The CDR3 loop spans 14 amino acids. In germline, CDR1 is MNHEY, CDR2 SVGAGI. CDR3 in DNA: TGTGCCAGCAGAAGGGACAGGGAAGACTACGAGCAGTACTTC. Translation: CASRRDREDYEQYF.

V gene TRBV6-2 or TRBV6-3 combines with J gene TRBJ2-7; 7 bases match TRBD2. Germline V gives CDR1 MNHEY, CDR2 SVGEGT. The junction had 14 bases not matched to a gene; V was cut back by 6 bases and J by 0 bases. The CDR3 contains 17 residues. CDR3 DNA sequence: TGTGCCAGCAGAACCGGGGCTGGGGGGGGGAGCTCCTACGAGCAGTACGTC. Translating it yields CASRTGAGGGSSYEQYV.

This clonotype showed up many times. The V call is TRBV11-2, the J call TRBJ2-5; 13 bases match TRBD2. This CDR3 region has 17 residues. The V gene end was trimmed by 5 bases and the J gene end by 5 bases; junction bases not matched to a gene: 11. Germline assignment: CDR1 SGHAT and CDR2 FQNNGV. The CDR3 DNA follows: TGTGCCAGCAGCCCCCCAGGACAACTAGCGGGAGGGGAGACCCAGTACTTC. This encodes CASSPPGQLAGGETQYF.

V usage is TRBV4-1 and J usage is TRBJ2-5, with 10 bases that match TRBD2. There are 18 residues in the CDR3. The J segment lost 5 bases and the V segment lost 0 bases, leaving 12 bases of the junction unmatched. Germline V CDR1 and CDR2: MGHRA, YSYEKL. The CDR3 DNA is TGCGCCAGCAGCCAAGATTGGGGTCCAGCGGGAGGGGGGGAGACCCAGTACTTC. Its protein product is CASSQDWGPAGGGETQYF.

Worth noting for this clonotype: The junction departs from germline at one end; a sequencing error may be responsible. The CDR3 spells CASTGLSATNTQYF. CDR3 sequence (DNA): TGCGCCAGCACGGGGCTGTCAGCCACAAACACTCAGTATTTC. This rearrangement joins TRBV10-2 to TRBJ2-3; D is perhaps TRBD1 or TRBD2 (5 bases each). The CDR3 covers 14 residues. Germline V gives CDR1 WSHSY, CDR2 SAAADI.

Details on this clonotype: An end of the junction does not agree with germline; a read error may underlie this. This chain joins TRBV6-5 and TRBJ2-3, with 7 bases lining up with TRBD1. Germline V gene data show CDR1 as MNHEY and CDR2 as SVGAGI. The CDR3 sequence is 16 residues long. CDR3 in DNA: TGTGCCAGCAGTTACCTCCCGACAGGGAAGTCAGAGACGCAGTATTTT. As protein: CASSYLPTGKSETQYF.

The chain combines TRBV10-3 with TRBJ2-1, with a possible D match to TRBD2 (7 bases). The closer fit of TRBJ2-5 to the DNA end suggests the J call may be wrong. CDR1 and CDR2 (germline): ENHRY, SYGVKD. This CDR3 comprises 15 residues. The CDR3 nucleotides read TGTGCCGGGGGGCGCGGGGGCCGTAACCAAGAGACCCAGTACTTC. This codes for CAGGRGGRNQETQYF.

In DNA form, the CDR3 reads TGTGCCAGCAGCTTAGTAGGTGATACGCAGTATTTT. Translated: CASSLVGDTQYF. This sequence joins TRBV7-6 and TRBJ2-3; D is uncertain. This CDR3 has 12 residues. Trimming pared 1 base from V and 6 bases from J, leaving 5 bases between. Germline V gene lookup returns CDR1 SGHVS and CDR2 FNYEAQ.

This clonotype ranks as medium-sized. The chain has TRBV6-5 and TRBJ2-1; 7 bases agree with TRBD1. The CDR3 sequence is 13 residues long. Germline V gene data show CDR1 as MNHEY and CDR2 as SVGAGI. Losses at the gene ends were 4 bases for V and 13 bases for J; bases not matched to a gene: 10. The CDR3 loop reads CASSSEGAQLQFF. CDR3 bases: TGTGCCAGCAGTTCCGAGGGGGCGCAGTTACAGTTCTTC.

As for this clonotype: The junction departs from the called germline gene at one end, perhaps through a read error. The chain joins TRBV12-3 or TRBV12-4 to TRBJ2-5; 9 nucleotides line up with TRBD2. The CDR3 length is 17 residues. This CDR3 reads CASSLAGRAGGQETQFF. The CDR3 region has the DNA TGTGCCAGCAGTTTAGCGGGGCGTGCGGGAGGGCAAGAGACCCAGTTTTTC.

A single count supports this clonotype. This sequence may be a read error, since a much larger clone differs from it by one base. The chain is built from TRBV10-1 and TRBJ2-1, with D tentatively TRBD1 or TRBD2 (5 bases each). The CDR3 has 14 amino acids. From germline, CDR1 is WNHNN and CDR2 SYGVQD (reference sequence). The DNA for the CDR3 is TGCGCCAGCACTGAGTCGTGGGGGAGTCGGGAGCAGTTCTTC. This encodes CASTESWGSREQFF.

The chain combines TRBV6-1 with TRBJ2-5; D unresolved. Germline-derived CDR1 and CDR2 are MNHNS and SASEGT. There are 15 residues in the CDR3. V lost 2 bases and J 0 bases, leaving 10 bases between the germline ends. CDR3 bases: TGTGCCAGCAGTGAATCATATATTCACCAAGAGACCCAGTACTTC. Protein product: CASSESYIHQETQYF.

This clonotype was found a few times. The chain is built from TRBV6-5 and TRBJ2-3; 9 bases are shared with TRBD2. V was clipped by 3 bases and J by 3 bases; unmatched bases: 4. This CDR3 has 15 residues. CDR1 and CDR2 (germline): MNHEY, SVGAGI. The CDR3 DNA sequence: TGTGCCAGCAGTTATAGCGGGAGCAAGACAGATACGCAGTATTTT. This gives the protein CASSYSGSKTDTQYF.

As concerns this clonotype: Since the CDR3 does not end with the conserved phenylalanine or tryptophan, this likely comes from a read error. Because the CDR3's place on the DNA is in doubt, the DNA is left out and the CDR3 is given as listed by TCRdb. The genes are TRBV6-1 and TRBJ2-7; no check of the table's D call, TRBD2, against the DNA was made. The CDR3 contains 12 residues when both ends are counted. CDR1 and CDR2 from the germline V gene are MNHNS and SASEGT. The CDR3 protein is CASSGYTGWTLN.

This clonotype was counted a few times. J is TRBJ2-1 and V is TRBV30; the D is unclear. Germline values: CDR1 GTSNPN, CDR2 SVGIG (reference sequence). V was trimmed by 2 bases and J by 4 bases, leaving 12 bases between them. There are 14 residues in the CDR3. The DNA for the CDR3 is TGTGCCTGGAGTCAATCGGCACTTTACAATGAGCAGTTCTTC. Its protein is CAWSQSALYNEQFF.

By share of the sample, this clonotype is medium-sized. The V and J genes are TRBV27 and TRBJ2-3, with 7 bases fitting TRBD1. Germline V gene data show CDR1 as MNHEY and CDR2 as SMNVEV (reference sequence). After removal of 3 bases from V and 4 bases from J, the junction contained 7 bases not matched to a gene. This CDR3 is 15 amino acids long. In nucleotides, the CDR3 is TGTGCCAGCAGTTTTTGGGACAGACAACCAGATACGCAGTATTTT. Translating gives CASSFWDRQPDTQYF.

A note on this clonotype: A junction end diverges from the germline sequence, so it may reflect a read error. This chain links TRBV10-3 with TRBJ2-5; D perhaps matches TRBD2 (6 bases). The DNA end favors TRBJ2-7, so the J call may be wrong. This CDR3 comprises 15 residues. CDR1 and CDR2 (germline): ENHRY, SYGVKD. CDR3 DNA sequence: TGTGCCAGCAGTGAGTCTGGAGGGGAGGCATACGAGCAGTACTTC. The encoded protein is CASSESGGEAYEQYF.

The sample holds one count of this clonotype. The chain recombines TRBV6-1 with TRBJ2-3, with a weak D call TRBD1 (6 bases). The ends were cut back, 8 bases at V and 1 base at J, with 13 bases in the middle. This CDR3 has 14 amino acids. Germline CDR1 MNHNS, CDR2 SASEGT. Written as DNA, the CDR3 is TGTGCCAGCTCAACGGCAGGGGGCACAGATACGCAGTATTTT. This sequence encodes CASSTAGGTDTQYF.

This clonotype appeared a few times. The gene calls are TRBV27 and TRBJ1-3, with TRBD1 matching 9 bases. Germline V lookup: CDR1 MNHEY, CDR2 SMNVEV (reference sequence). The CDR3 is made up of 16 amino acids. Trimming at V came to 7 bases and at J to 3 bases, leaving 10 bases not matched to a gene. The CDR3 loop is CASTDMTGGYGNTIYF. CDR3 DNA sequence: TGTGCCAGCACAGACATGACAGGGGGGTATGGAAACACCATATATTTT.

This clonotype was counted ten times or more. This chain joins TRBV4-2 and TRBJ2-5, with 11 nucleotides matching TRBD2. The trim removed 3 bases at V and 4 bases at J, leaving 13 bases unmatched. The germline gives CDR1 LGHNA, CDR2 YNFKEQ. The length of the CDR3 is 18 residues. The CDR3 reads CASSQEIAGGAGVETQYF. The CDR3 DNA sequence: TGTGCCAGCAGCCAGGAAATAGCGGGAGGGGCTGGAGTAGAGACCCAGTACTTC.